The source of this T cell receptor (beta chain) is a study of blood T cell repertoires in COVID-19. Looking at the study overall: Sample material is recorded as cDNA or gDNA derived from T cells, B-cell-depleted T cells, or PBMCs.

The trim removed 7 bases at V and 5 bases at J, leaving 9 bases unmatched. Germline lookup yields CDR1 GTSNPN and CDR2 SVGIG (reference sequence). This CDR3 is 13 amino acids long. It was during active infection that Seattle patients were enrolled and then longitudinally followed. Data came from immunoSEQ multiplex PCR; TCRdb stores just in-frame clones and leaves some out. The repertoire holds some 200,000 clones, with about 93% as singletons. J is TRBJ2-7 and V is TRBV30; 9 nucleotides align to TRBD1. The TCR sequence derives from a young man with COVID-19, enrolled during active disease. Sequencing input: peripheral blood. The CDR3 spells CASGYDRGNEQYF. The CDR3 DNA sequence: TGTGCCTCAGGATACGACAGGGGGAACGAGCAGTACTTC.